Presented here are 8 T cell receptor beta chains from one specimen sequenced in a study of beta chain features in type 1 diabetes. Findings and limits, study-wide: All four CD4+ subsets from Type 1 diabetes patients carried moderately but significantly shorter TCRB CDR3s.

Their target antigens are unknown. Investigators reverse transcribed all isolated RNA, so they sequenced expressed TCRB transcripts. Only in-frame clones appear in the TCRdb table, and some are missing; sequencing was by immunoSEQ multiplex PCR. The data contain approximately 730,000 clones, around 15% of them singletons. The material sequenced was naive CD4+ T cells from blood. All receptors come from a man in his late teens or twenties with type 1 diabetes.

V is TRBV27 and J is TRBJ2-7; D possibly corresponds to TRBD1 (6 bases). The CDR3 spans 15 residues. V was cut by 4 bases and J by 0 bases, with 13 bases left in between. CDR1 MNHEY and CDR2 SMNVEV come from the germline V gene (reference sequence). CDR3 amino acids: CASSSRTAVSYEQYF. Written as DNA, the CDR3 is TGTGCCAGCAGTTCCAGGACAGCCGTCTCCTACGAGCAGTACTTC.

V gene TRBV20-1 combines with J gene TRBJ2-7; D possibly uses TRBD1 or TRBD2 (5 bases each). The germline V gene encodes CDR1 DFQATT and CDR2 SNEGSKA (reference sequence). Between the trimmed V and J ends, which lost 5 bases and 4 bases, there was a span of 9 bases. The CDR3 length is 11 residues. This CDR3 reads CSAGDGYEQYF. The CDR3 DNA sequence: TGCAGTGCTGGGGACGGATACGAGCAGTACTTC.

The chain links TRBV27 to TRBJ1-5, with TRBD1 as a possible D gene (6 bases). The CDR3 runs 17 residues. CDR1 is MNHEY, CDR2 SMNVEV, per germline (reference sequence). The germline V and J ends were trimmed by 5 bases and 1 base, with 18 bases remaining between them. CDR3 residues: CASSQIWDTFSNQPQHF. The CDR3 DNA follows: TGTGCCAGCAGTCAAATATGGGACACTTTCAGCAATCAGCCCCAGCATTTT.

The V call is TRBV5-4, the J call TRBJ1-1; 8 bases map to TRBD1. The CDR3 length is 16 residues. Germline CDR1 and CDR2: SGHNT and YYREEE (reference sequence). The V and J ends lost 4 bases and 1 base, in that order; junction bases with no gene match: 9. CDR3 DNA: TGTGCCAGCAGCCCAACAGGACAGGGCGCGAACACTGAAGCTTTCTTT. It yields the protein CASSPTGQGANTEAFF.

This clone was recorded a few times. V and J are TRBV4-1 and TRBJ1-4, with unresolved D. Trimming took off 1 base at V and 7 bases at J, with 7 bases between the two ends. The length of the CDR3 is 13 residues. In germline, CDR1 is MGHRA, CDR2 YSYEKL. CDR3 in amino acids: CASSQARGEKLFF. The DNA for the CDR3 is TGCGCCAGCAGCCAAGCTCGAGGTGAAAAACTGTTTTTT.

The chain combines TRBV18 with TRBJ1-2; the D is unclear. Germline CDR1 and CDR2: KGHSH and LQKENI. The CDR3 is 15 amino acids. V was pared by 0 bases and J by 0 bases, with 8 bases between. The CDR3 DNA is TGTGCCAGCTCACCACCGTCCTTGACTAACTATGGCTACACCTTC. It specifies CASSPPSLTNYGYTF. The full variable domain, with the rest looked up from reference TRBV18 and TRBJ1-2, is NAGVMQNPRHLVRRRGQEARLRCSPMKGHSHVYWYRQLPEEGLKFMVYLQKENIIDESGMPKERFSAEFPKEGPSILRIQQVVRGDSAAYFCASSPPSLTNYGYTFGSGTRLTVV.

This rearrangement joins TRBV30 to TRBJ2-6, with D possibly TRBD1 on 5 matching bases. Germline CDR1 reads GTSNPN; CDR2 reads SVGIG (reference sequence). The V end was cut by 7 bases, the J end by 2 bases, with 9 bases between. The CDR3 contains 13 residues. The CDR3 is CAFDSTGANVLTF. DNA for the CDR3: TGTGCCTTTGACAGTACTGGGGCCAACGTCCTGACTTTC.

The rearrangement joins TRBV11-1 to TRBJ2-3, with TRBD1 matching 7 bases. The V segment lost 5 bases and the J segment 4 bases; nucleotides outside the gene matches: 9. Germline CDR1 reads SGHAT; CDR2 reads FQDESV (reference sequence). There are 15 residues in the CDR3. The CDR3 region has the DNA TGTGCCAGCAGCGGGCCGGGACAGCCCCCAGATACGCAGTATTTT. Translation: CASSGPGQPPDTQYF.